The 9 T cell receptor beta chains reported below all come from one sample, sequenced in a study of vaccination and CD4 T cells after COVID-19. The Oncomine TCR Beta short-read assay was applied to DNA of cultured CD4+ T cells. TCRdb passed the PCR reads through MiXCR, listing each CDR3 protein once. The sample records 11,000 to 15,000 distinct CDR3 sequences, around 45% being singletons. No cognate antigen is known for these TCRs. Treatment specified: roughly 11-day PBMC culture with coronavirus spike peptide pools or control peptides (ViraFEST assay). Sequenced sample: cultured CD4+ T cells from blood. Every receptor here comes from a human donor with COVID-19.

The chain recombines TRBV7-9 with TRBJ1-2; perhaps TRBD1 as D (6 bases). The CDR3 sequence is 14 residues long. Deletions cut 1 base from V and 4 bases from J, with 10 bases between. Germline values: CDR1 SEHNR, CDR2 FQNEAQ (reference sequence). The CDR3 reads CASSLDRTVYGYTF. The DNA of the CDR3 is TGTGCCAGCAGCTTAGATCGGACAGTCTATGGCTACACCTTC.

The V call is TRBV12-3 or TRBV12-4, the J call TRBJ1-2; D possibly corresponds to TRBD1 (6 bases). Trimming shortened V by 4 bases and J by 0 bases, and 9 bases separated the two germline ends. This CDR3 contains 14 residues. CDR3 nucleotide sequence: TGTGCCAGCAGTTCAAGGACAGCTAACTATGGCTACACCTTC. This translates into CASSSRTANYGYTF.

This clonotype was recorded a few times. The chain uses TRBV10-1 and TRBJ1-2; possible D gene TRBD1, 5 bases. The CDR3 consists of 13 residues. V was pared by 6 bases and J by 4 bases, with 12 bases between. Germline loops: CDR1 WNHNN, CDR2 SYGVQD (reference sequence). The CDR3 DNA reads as TGCGCCAGCAGGCAGAAGGGGTTCTATGGCTACACCTTC. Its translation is CASRQKGFYGYTF.

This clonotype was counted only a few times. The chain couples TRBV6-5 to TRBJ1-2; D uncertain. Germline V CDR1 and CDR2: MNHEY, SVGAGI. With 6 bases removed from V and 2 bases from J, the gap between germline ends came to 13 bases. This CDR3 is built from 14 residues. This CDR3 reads CASSLLTGNYGYTF. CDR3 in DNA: TGTGCCAGCAGCTTACTTACTGGGAACTATGGCTACACCTTC.

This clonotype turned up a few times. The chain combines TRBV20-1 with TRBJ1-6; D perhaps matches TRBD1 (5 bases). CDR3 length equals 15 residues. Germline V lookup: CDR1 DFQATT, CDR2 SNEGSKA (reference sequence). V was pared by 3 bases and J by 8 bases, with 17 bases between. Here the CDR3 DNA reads TGCAGTGCTAGTAAGCAGGGAGGTCAACATTCACCCCTCCACTTT. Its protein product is CSASKQGGQHSPLHF.

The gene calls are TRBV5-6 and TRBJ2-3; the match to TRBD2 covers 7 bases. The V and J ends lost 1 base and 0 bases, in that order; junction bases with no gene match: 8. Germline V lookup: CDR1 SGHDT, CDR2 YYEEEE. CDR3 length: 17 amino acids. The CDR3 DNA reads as TGTGCCAGCAGCTTGCAACCCGGAGCGGGGAGCACAGATACGCAGTATTTT. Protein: CASSLQPGAGSTDTQYF. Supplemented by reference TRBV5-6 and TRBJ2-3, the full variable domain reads DAGVTQSPTHLIKTRGQQVTLRCSPKSGHDTVSWYQQALGQGPQFIFQYYEEEERQRGNFPDRFSGHQFPNYSSELNVNALLLGDSALYLCASSLQPGAGSTDTQYFGPGTRLTVL.

The CDR3 protein is CASSGQGLVHSPLHF. The DNA for the CDR3 is TGTGCCAGCAGTGGACAGGGACTGGTTCATTCACCCCTCCACTTT. V gene TRBV2 combines with J gene TRBJ1-6; 7 positions match TRBD1. CDR1 and CDR2 (germline): SNHLY, FYNNEI. The CDR3 totals 15 residues. V was pared by 4 bases and J by 8 bases, with 8 bases of the junction left unmatched.

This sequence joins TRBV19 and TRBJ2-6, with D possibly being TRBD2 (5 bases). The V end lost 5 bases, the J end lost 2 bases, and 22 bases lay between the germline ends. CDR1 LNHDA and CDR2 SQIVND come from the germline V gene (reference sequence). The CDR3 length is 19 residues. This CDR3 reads CASSAPGRVGKTGANVLTF. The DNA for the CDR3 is TGTGCCAGTAGTGCGCCCGGGCGGGTAGGGAAAACTGGGGCCAACGTCCTGACTTTC.

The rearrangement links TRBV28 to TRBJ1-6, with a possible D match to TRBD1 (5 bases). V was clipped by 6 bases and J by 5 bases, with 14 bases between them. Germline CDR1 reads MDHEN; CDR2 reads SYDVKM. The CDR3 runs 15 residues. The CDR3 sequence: CASRDLETDNSPLHF. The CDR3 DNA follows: TGTGCCAGCAGGGACCTTGAGACAGATAATTCACCCCTCCACTTT.